A selection of T cell receptor beta chains follows, all from one sample in a study of blood T cells in healthy people across ages. TCRdb recomputed calls from the 5' RACE reads with MiXCR, one row per CDR3 protein. The sample contains under 2,000,000 distinct CDR3 sequences, just under 50% of which appear only once. Sequenced sample: blood. Source of these receptors: a woman aged 40 to 55 in good health. Both conserved end residues are part of each CDR3. The order of the fields is J gene, clone size, D gene, V gene, CDR3 DNA, CDR3 protein. The D gene is left open where the match is weak. Expanded clones get a size class; other rows say once, few or many, or leave the size out.

>TRBJ2-7|.|.|TRBV4-3
TGCGCCAGCAGCCAGGACTATCCTTACAATGAGCAGTACTTC
CASSQDYPYNEQYF
>TRBJ2-1|.|TRBD1|TRBV20-1
TGCAGTGCTAGGGACAGGGCCGGGAGTGCGTACAATGAGCAGTTCTTC
CSARDRAGSAYNEQFF
>TRBJ2-1|few|.|TRBV25-1
TGTGCCAGCAGTAAACCAGGACGGAACAATGAGCAGTTCTTC
CASSKPGRNNEQFF
>TRBJ2-3|.|TRBD2|TRBV28
TGTGCCAGCAGTTTAATGAGCGGGGGGCGTGAAGATACGCAGTATTTT
CASSLMSGGREDTQYF
>TRBJ1-2|few|.|TRBV12-3/TRBV12-4
TGTGCCAGCAGTATAAGATTTGGGCAGTATGGCTACACCTTC
CASSIRFGQYGYTF
>TRBJ2-6|.|TRBD1|TRBV25-1
TGTGCCAGCAAAGGGACAGGCAACTCTGGGGCCAACGTCCTGACTTTC
CASKGTGNSGANVLTF
>TRBJ2-5|.|TRBD2|TRBV20-1
TGCAGTGCTAGAGAGCTAGCGGGGGTAGAGACCCAGTACTTC
CSARELAGVETQYF
>TRBJ2-2|.|TRBD2|TRBV6-2/TRBV6-3
TGTACCAGCAGGCTAGCGGGGAACACCGGGGAGCTGTTTTTT
CTSRLAGNTGELFF
>TRBJ2-3|few|.|TRBV4-2
TGTGCCAGCAGCCCGCGGTTAGGGGGAGGTACAGATACGCAGTATTTT
CASSPRLGGGTDTQYF
>TRBJ1-2|.|TRBD1|TRBV24-1
TGTGCCACCAGTGATTCAGGGGGTCCTGGCGATGGCTACACCTTC
CATSDSGGPGDGYTF
>TRBJ2-1|few|.|TRBV9
TGTGCCAGCAGCGTAGGTATCGCACGGGGACCCGATGAGCAGTTCTTC
CASSVGIARGPDEQFF
>TRBJ1-2|.|TRBD1|TRBV10-1
TGCGCCAGCAGTAGAACGGGACAGGGGTACGGATTTAACTATGGCTACACCTTC
CASSRTGQGYGFNYGYTF
>TRBJ2-1|.|TRBD2|TRBV20-1
TGCAGTGCCAACTTACCGGGACTAGCTATCTACTACAATGAGCAGTTCTTC
CSANLPGLAIYYNEQFF
>TRBJ2-7|many|.|TRBV6-2/TRBV6-3
TGTGCCAGCAGTTACTCGAACGAGCAGTACTTC
CASSYSNEQYF
>TRBJ2-7|.|TRBD1|TRBV7-9
TGTGCCAGCAGCCCCTCGGACAGGACCTTTGCCTACGAGCAGTACTTC
CASSPSDRTFAYEQYF
>TRBJ1-6|few|.|TRBV27
TGTGCCAGTACCGGTAGCCTAGTTAATTCACCCCTCCACTTT
CASTGSLVNSPLHF
>TRBJ2-3|.|TRBD2|TRBV6-5
TGTGCCAGCAGTACGGGACTAGCGGGGGCCACAGGTACGCAGTATTTT
CASSTGLAGATGTQYF
>TRBJ2-5|once|TRBD1|TRBV4-1
TGCGCCAGCAGCCCAAACGAACAGGGGAGAATCCAAGAGACCCAGTACTTC
CASSPNEQGRIQETQYF
>TRBJ2-1|.|TRBD2|TRBV24-1
TGTGCCACCAGTGATTTAGCGGGGGGGCCAGCTGAGCAGTTCTTC
CATSDLAGGPAEQFF
>TRBJ2-2|.|TRBD1|TRBV7-2
TGTGCCAGCAGTCTCTGCCGGACAGGGCACGGGGAGCTGTTTTTT
CASSLCRTGHGELFF
>TRBJ2-3|once|.|TRBV7-2
TGTGCCAGCCGGAGTGAATTCAGTACAGATACGCAGTATTTT
CASRSEFSTDTQYF
>TRBJ2-1|few|TRBD2|TRBV7-2
TGTGCCAGCAGCTTACTCGGCGGGGGGAACTACAATGAGCAGTTCTTC
CASSLLGGGNYNEQFF
>TRBJ2-3|.|.|TRBV7-2
TGTGCCAGCAGCTTATGGGGGGAAGGGTGGCAGCGTACGCAGTATTTT
CASSLWGEGWQRTQYF
>TRBJ2-7|.|TRBD2|TRBV10-1
TGCGCCAGCAGTGAGGGACTAGCGGGGGGACCTAACAATGAGCAGTACTTC
CASSEGLAGGPNNEQYF
>TRBJ2-1|.|TRBD2|TRBV6-5
TGTGCCAGCATCAAGCGCGGGACTAGCAATAATGAGCAGTTCTTC
CASIKRGTSNNEQFF
>TRBJ2-5|.|TRBD1|TRBV2
TGTGCCAGCAGTGAACATCCAGGGGGCGGAGAGACCCAGTACTTC
CASSEHPGGGETQYF
>TRBJ1-5|once|.|TRBV6-2/TRBV6-3
TGTGCCAGCAGCTATAGAATTGAACAGGGAGGGGAGATAGTCAATCAGCCCCAGCATTTT
CASSYRIEQGGEIVNQPQHF
>TRBJ1-2|.|TRBD1|TRBV4-1
TGCGCCAGCAGCCAACTACAGGGGGCGCTTGGCTACACCTTC
CASSQLQGALGYTF
>TRBJ1-2|.|.|TRBV7-2
TGTGCCAGCAGCGGAGGCCCTAACTATGGCTACACCTTC
CASSGGPNYGYTF
>TRBJ1-2|.|.|TRBV9
TGTGCCAGCAGCGTAGGGTCGGGGCCGAGGGGCTACACCTTC
CASSVGSGPRGYTF
>TRBJ2-7|.|TRBD1|TRBV7-2
TGTGCCAGCAGCTTAGCGACCAGGGGGCTCGAGCAGTACTTC
CASSLATRGLEQYF
>TRBJ2-4|many|.|TRBV6-1
TGTGCCAGCGAGTATTTTAGAATTCAGTACTTC
CASEYFRIQYF
>TRBJ1-5|.|.|TRBV20-1
TGCAGTGCTGTATGGTTCGGGGTGGGGAATCAGCCCCAGCATTTT
CSAVWFGVGNQPQHF
>TRBJ2-4|.|.|TRBV28
TGTGCCAGCAGTTTATCGGAACCGACCCGATGGATTCAGTACTTC
CASSLSEPTRWIQYF
>TRBJ2-7|few|.|TRBV4-1
TGCGCCAGCAGCCCCCTTGGCCCTCAGCGGGACGAGCAGTACTTC
CASSPLGPQRDEQYF
>TRBJ2-7|once|TRBD1|TRBV28
TGTGCCAGCAGCCGCGACAGGGCTTACAATGAGCAGTACTTC
CASSRDRAYNEQYF